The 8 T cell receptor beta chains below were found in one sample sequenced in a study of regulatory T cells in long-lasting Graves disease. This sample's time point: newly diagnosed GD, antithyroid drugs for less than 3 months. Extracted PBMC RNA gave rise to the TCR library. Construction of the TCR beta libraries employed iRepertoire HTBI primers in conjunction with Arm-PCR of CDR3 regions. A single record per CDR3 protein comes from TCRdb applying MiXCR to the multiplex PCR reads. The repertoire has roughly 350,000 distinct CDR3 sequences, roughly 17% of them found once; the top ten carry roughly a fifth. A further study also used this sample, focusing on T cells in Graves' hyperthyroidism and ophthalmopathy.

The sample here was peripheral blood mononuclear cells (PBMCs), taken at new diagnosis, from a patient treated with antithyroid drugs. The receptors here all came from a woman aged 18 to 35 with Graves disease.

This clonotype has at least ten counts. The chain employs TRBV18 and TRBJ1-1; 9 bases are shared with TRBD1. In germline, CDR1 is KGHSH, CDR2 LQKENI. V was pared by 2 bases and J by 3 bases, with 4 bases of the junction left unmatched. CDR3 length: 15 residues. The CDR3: CASSPAGQGYTEAFF. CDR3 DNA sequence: TGTGCCAGCTCACCAGCGGGACAGGGTTACACTGAAGCTTTCTTT.

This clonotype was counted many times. This CDR3 is CASSPVAGTQHF. In DNA, the CDR3 is TGTGCCAGCAGTCCAGTGGCCGGGACCCAGCATTTT. The chain recombines TRBV12-3 or TRBV12-4 with TRBJ1-5; D unclear. The CDR3 has 12 residues. Trimming cost V 5 bases and J 11 bases, with 13 bases left between them.

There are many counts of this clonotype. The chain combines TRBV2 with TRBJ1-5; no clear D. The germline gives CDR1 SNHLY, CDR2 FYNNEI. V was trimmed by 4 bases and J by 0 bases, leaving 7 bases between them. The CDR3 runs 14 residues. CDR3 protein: CASSGLNSNQPQHF. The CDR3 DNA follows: TGTGCCAGCAGTGGACTGAATAGCAATCAGCCCCAGCATTTT.

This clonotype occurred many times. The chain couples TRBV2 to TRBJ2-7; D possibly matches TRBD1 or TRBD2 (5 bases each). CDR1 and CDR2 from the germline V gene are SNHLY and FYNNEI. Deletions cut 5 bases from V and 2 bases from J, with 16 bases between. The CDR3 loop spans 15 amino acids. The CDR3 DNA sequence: TGTGCCAGCAGTACAGCCGGGGCCTCTACCTACGAGCAGTACTTC. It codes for CASSTAGASTYEQYF.

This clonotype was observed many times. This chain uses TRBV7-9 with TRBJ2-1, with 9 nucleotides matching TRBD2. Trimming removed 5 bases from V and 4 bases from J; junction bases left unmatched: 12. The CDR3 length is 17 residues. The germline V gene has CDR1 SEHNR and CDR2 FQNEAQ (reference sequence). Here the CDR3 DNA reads TGTGCCAGCAGCCCCCTGGGTAGCGGGAGTATGTACAATGAGCAGTTCTTC. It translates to CASSPLGSGSMYNEQFF.

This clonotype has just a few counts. CDR3 bases: TGTGCCAGCAGCTCCACGCCAACTAGCCAAGAGACCCAGTACTTC. Translation: CASSSTPTSQETQYF. The chain has TRBV7-9 and TRBJ2-5; tentative D call: TRBD2 (5 bases). V was clipped by 4 bases and J by 1 base, with 13 bases between them. CDR1 is SEHNR, CDR2 FQNEAQ, per germline (reference sequence). The CDR3 is made up of 15 amino acids.

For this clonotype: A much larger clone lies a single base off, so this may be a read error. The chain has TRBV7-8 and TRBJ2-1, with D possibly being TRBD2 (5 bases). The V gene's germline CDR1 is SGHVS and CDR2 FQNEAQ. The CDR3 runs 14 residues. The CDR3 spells CASSQDFSFNEQFF. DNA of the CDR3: TGTGCCAGCAGCCAGGACTTCTCCTTCAATGAGCAGTTCTTC.

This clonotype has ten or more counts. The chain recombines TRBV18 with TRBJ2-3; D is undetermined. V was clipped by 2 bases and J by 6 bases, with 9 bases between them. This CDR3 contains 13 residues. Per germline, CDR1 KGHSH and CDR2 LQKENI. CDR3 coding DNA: TGTGCCAGCTCACCATTGAACCAGGATACGCAGTATTTT. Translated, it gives CASSPLNQDTQYF.